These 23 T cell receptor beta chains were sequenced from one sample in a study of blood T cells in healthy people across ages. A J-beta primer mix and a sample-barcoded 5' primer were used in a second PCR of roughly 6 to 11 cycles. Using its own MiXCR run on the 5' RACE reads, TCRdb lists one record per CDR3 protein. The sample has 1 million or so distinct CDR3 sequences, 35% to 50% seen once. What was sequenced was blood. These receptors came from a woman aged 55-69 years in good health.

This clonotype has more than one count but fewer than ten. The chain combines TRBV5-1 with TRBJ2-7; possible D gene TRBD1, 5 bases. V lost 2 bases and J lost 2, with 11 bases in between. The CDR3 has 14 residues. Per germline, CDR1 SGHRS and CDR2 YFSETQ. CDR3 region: CASSFQVRAYEQYF. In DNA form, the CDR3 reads TGCGCCAGCAGCTTCCAGGTCAGGGCCTACGAGCAGTACTTC.

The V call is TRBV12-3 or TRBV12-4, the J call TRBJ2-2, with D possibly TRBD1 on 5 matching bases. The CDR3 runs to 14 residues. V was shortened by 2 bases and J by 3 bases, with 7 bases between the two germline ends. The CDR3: CASSLRGYTGELFF. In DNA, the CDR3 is TGTGCCAGCAGTTTAAGGGGCTACACCGGGGAGCTGTTTTTT.

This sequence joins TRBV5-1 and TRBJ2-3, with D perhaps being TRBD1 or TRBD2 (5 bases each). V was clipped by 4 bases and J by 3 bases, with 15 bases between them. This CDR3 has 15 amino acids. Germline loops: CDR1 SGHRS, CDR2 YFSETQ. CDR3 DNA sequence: TGCGCCAGCAGCCTACCACTAGGGACGACAGATACGCAGTATTTT. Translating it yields CASSLPLGTTDTQYF.

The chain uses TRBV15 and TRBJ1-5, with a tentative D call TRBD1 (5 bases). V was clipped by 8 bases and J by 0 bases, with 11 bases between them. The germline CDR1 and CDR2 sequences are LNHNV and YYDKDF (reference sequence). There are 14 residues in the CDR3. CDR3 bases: TGTGCCACCCGGGGCAGCCATAGCAATCAGCCCCAGCATTTT. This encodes CATRGSHSNQPQHF.

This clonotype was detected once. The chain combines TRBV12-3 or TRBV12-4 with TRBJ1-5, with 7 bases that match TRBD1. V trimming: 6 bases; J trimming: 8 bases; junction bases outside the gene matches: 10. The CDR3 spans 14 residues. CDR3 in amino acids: CASSLPGGGKPQHF. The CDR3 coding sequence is TGTGCCAGCAGCCTCCCAGGGGGAGGGAAGCCCCAGCATTTT.

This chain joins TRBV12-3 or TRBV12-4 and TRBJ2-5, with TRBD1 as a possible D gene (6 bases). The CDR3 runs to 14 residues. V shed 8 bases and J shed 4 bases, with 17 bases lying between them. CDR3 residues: CASSGGVSIETQYF. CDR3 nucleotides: TGTGCCAGCTCTGGGGGCGTTTCGATAGAGACCCAGTACTTC.

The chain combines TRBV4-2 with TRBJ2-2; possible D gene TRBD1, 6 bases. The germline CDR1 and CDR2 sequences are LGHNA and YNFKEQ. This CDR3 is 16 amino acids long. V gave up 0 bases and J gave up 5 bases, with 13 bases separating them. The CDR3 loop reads CASSQESYRVTGELFF. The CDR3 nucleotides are TGTGCCAGCAGCCAAGAGTCTTACAGGGTTACCGGGGAGCTGTTTTTT.

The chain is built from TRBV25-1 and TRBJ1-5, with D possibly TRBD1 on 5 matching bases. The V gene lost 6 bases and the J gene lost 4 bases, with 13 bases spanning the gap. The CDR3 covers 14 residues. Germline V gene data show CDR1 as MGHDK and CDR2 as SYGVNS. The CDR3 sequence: CASSQGIGNQPQHF. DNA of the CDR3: TGTGCCAGCAGCCAGGGTATTGGGAATCAGCCCCAGCATTTT.

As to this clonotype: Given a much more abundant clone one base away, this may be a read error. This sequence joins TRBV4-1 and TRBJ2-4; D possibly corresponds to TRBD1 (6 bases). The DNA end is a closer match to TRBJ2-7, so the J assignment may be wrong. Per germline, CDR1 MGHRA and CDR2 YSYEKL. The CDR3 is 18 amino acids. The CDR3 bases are TGCGCCAGCAGCCAACAATTCCAACAGGGCTCCCTTTCCTACGAGCAGTACTTC. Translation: CASSQQFQQGSLSYEQYF.

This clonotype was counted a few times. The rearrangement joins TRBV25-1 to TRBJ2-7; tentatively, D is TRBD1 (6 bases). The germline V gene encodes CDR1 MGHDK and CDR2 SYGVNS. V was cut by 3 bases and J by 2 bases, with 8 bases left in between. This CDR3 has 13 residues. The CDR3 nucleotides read TGTGCCAGCAGTGATACAGGGACCTACGAGCAGTACTTC. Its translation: CASSDTGTYEQYF.

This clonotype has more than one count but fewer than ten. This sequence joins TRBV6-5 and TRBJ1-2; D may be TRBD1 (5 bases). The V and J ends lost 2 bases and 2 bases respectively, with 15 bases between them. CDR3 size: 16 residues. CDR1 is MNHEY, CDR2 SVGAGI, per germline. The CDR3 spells CASSYDRQTLNYGYTF. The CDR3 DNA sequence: TGTGCCAGCAGTTACGACCGACAGACACTCAACTATGGCTACACCTTC.

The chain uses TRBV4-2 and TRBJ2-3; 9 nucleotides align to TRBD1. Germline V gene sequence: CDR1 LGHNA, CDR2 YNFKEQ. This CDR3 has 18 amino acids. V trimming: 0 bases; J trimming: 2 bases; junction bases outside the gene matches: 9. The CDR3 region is CASSQDPGTGISTDTQYF. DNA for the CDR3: TGTGCCAGCAGCCAAGATCCCGGGACAGGGATTTCCACAGATACGCAGTATTTT.

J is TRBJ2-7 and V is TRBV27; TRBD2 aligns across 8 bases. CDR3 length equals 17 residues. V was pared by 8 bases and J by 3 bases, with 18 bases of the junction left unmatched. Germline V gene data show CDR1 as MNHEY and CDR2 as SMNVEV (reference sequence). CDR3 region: CASAPPRLARTFYEQYF. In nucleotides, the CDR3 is TGTGCCAGCGCGCCCCCGCGACTAGCGCGAACCTTCTACGAGCAGTACTTC.

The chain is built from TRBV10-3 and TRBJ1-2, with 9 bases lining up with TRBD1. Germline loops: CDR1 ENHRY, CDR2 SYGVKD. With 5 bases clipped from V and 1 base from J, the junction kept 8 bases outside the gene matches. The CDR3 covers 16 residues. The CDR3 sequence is CAISWDRENLNYGYTF. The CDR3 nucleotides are TGTGCCATCAGTTGGGACAGGGAGAATCTTAACTATGGCTACACCTTC.

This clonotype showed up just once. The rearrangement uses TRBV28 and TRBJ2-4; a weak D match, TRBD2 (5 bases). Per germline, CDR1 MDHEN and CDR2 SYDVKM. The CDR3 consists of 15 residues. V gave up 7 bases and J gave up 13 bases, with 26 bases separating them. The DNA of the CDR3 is TGTGCCAGCACCTCTAGGGAGAACTCCTACAATGAGCAGTACTTC. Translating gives CASTSRENSYNEQYF.

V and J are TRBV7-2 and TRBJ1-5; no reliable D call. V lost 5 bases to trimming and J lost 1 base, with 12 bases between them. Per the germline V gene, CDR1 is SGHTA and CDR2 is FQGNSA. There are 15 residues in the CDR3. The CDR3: CASSTQSDSNQPQHF. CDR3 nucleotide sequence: TGTGCCAGCAGCACCCAGTCAGACAGCAATCAGCCCCAGCATTTT.

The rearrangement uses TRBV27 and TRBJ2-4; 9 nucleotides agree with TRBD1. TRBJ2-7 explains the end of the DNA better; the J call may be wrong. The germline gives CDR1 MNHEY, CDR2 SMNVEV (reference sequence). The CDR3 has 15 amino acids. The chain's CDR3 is CASSLYRDREGEQYF. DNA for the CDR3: TGTGCCAGCAGTTTATATAGGGACAGGGAGGGCGAGCAGTACTTC.

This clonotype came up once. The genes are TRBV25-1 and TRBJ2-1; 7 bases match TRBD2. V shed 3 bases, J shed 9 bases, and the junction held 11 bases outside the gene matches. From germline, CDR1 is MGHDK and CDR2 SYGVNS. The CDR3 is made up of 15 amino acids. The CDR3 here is CASSDPSGTVIEQFF. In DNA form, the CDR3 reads TGTGCCAGCAGTGACCCCAGCGGGACCGTTATTGAGCAGTTCTTC.

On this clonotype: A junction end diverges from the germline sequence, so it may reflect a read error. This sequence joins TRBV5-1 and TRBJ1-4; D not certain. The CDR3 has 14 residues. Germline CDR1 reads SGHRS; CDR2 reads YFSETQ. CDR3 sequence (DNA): TGCACCAGCAGTGTGCTTGGGACTAATGAAAAACTGTTTTTT. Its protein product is CTSSVLGTNEKLFF.

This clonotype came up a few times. CDR3 in DNA: TGTGCCTGGAGTGTATCTAGCGGCTACGAGCAGTACTTC. This translates into CAWSVSSGYEQYF. This chain uses TRBV30 with TRBJ2-7; 7 bases agree with TRBD2. Germline V gene data show CDR1 as GTSNPN and CDR2 as SVGIG (reference sequence). The J segment lost 3 bases and the V segment lost 0 bases, leaving 2 bases of the junction unmatched. The CDR3 extends over 13 amino acids.

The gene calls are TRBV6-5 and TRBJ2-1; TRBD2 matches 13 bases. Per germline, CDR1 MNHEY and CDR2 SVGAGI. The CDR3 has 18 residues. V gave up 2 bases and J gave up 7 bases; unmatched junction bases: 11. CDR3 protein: CASSYPTDGLAGVNEQFF. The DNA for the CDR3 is TGTGCCAGCAGTTACCCTACCGATGGACTAGCGGGAGTTAATGAGCAGTTCTTC.

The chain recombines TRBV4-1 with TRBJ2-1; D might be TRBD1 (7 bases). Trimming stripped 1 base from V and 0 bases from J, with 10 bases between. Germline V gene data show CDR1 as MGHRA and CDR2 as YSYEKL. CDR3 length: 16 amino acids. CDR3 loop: CASSQAGGSSYNEQFF. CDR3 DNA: TGCGCCAGCAGCCAAGCAGGGGGGAGCTCCTACAATGAGCAGTTCTTC.

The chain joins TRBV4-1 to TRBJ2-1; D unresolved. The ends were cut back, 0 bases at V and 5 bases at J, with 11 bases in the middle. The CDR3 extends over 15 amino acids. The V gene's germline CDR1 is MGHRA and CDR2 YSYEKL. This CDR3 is CASSQDWAQDNEQFF. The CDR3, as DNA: TGCGCCAGCAGCCAAGATTGGGCCCAAGACAATGAGCAGTTCTTC.